These 8 T cell receptor beta chains originate from one sample sequenced in a study of shared clonotypes between healthy human individuals. Assay: immunoSEQ multiplex PCR; the TCRdb copy retains only in-frame clones and omits some. The top ten hold around 0.13% of the sample, which has 2 million to 2.5 million clones, under 97% seen once. Material for sequencing was naive CD4+ T cells sorted from blood. As for subset: CD45RA+ positively selected. These TCRs come from a man aged 18 to 35 in good health.

The chain uses TRBV29-1 and TRBJ2-6; 11 bases match TRBD1. The trim removed 3 bases at V and 1 base at J, leaving 5 bases unmatched. Germline V gene lookup returns CDR1 SQVTM and CDR2 ANQGSEA. The CDR3 spans 17 residues. CDR3 bases: TGCAGCGTTGATGAAGGACAGGGGGCTTCTGGGGCCAACGTCCTGACTTTC. Translating it yields CSVDEGQGASGANVLTF.

As regards this clone: Other DNA sequences in the sample encode the same CDR3. The rearrangement joins TRBV11-2 to TRBJ1-5; D gene uncertain. V lost 0 bases and J lost 0, with 3 bases in between. This CDR3 contains 14 residues. Germline V lookup: CDR1 SGHAT, CDR2 FQNNGV. The chain's CDR3 is CASSLDSSNQPQHF. CDR3 DNA: TGTGCCAGCAGCTTAGACAGTAGCAATCAGCCCCAGCATTTT.

This chain links TRBV7-2 with TRBJ2-7; D is possibly TRBD2 (5 bases). The CDR3 spans 13 residues. Trimming took off 5 bases at V and 4 bases at J, with 12 bases between the two ends. Germline V gives CDR1 SGHTA, CDR2 FQGNSA. The CDR3 protein is CASSTLRGYEQYF. In nucleotides, the CDR3 is TGTGCCAGCAGCACCCTCCGAGGGTACGAGCAGTACTTC.

The V call is TRBV14, the J call TRBJ2-7, with TRBD2 matching over 9 bases. V trimming: 6 bases; J trimming: 1 base; junction bases outside the gene matches: 4. The CDR3 has 14 amino acids. Germline CDR1 is SGHDN and CDR2 is FVKESK. In DNA form, the CDR3 reads TGTGCCAGCAGATCTAGCGGGACTTCCTACGAGCAGTACTTC. Amino acids: CASRSSGTSYEQYF.

The chain is built from TRBV7-2 and TRBJ1-6; TRBD1 agrees at 10 bases. The junction had 4 bases not matched to a gene; V was cut back by 1 base and J by 7 bases. The CDR3 is 16 residues long. Germline V gives CDR1 SGHTA, CDR2 FQGNSA. The CDR3 nucleotides read TGTGCCAGCAGCTTAGGGAGGGACAGGGGCAATTCACCCCTCCACTTT. The encoded protein is CASSLGRDRGNSPLHF.

The J gene is TRBJ2-1, the V gene TRBV11-2; TRBD2 agrees at 8 bases. Trimming at V came to 5 bases and at J to 9 bases, leaving 6 bases not matched to a gene. Germline V CDR1 and CDR2: SGHAT, FQNNGV. This CDR3 spans 13 amino acids. The CDR3 sequence is CASSSGGPGEQFF. Written as DNA, the CDR3 is TGTGCCAGCAGCAGCGGGGGCCCCGGTGAGCAGTTCTTC.

The V and J genes are TRBV6-1 and TRBJ1-5, with D hard to call. The germline CDR1 and CDR2 sequences are MNHNS and SASEGT. The V gene lost 1 base and the J gene lost 9 bases, with 1 base spanning the gap. The CDR3 loop spans 10 amino acids. CDR3 DNA: TGTGCCAGCAGTGAAGGGCCCCAGCATTTT. Protein product: CASSEGPQHF.

Concerning this clone itself: One end of the junction varies from germline; a read error may be responsible. The V gene is TRBV7-2, the J gene TRBJ1-4, with 9 bases lining up with TRBD1. The CDR3 length is 16 residues. Germline CDR1 SGHTA, CDR2 FQGNSA. The CDR3 DNA reads as TGTGCCAGCAGCTTAGTGACGAAATCCGGGACAGGGAGTTGGGCTTTT. Translated: CASSLVTKSGTGSWAF.